This T cell receptor (beta chain) was sequenced during a study of radiation and T cells in renal cell carcinoma. Across the whole study: Nephrectomy followed 15 Gy stereotactic body radiation by 4 weeks. Study-wide results and limits: From baseline, blood top tumor clonotypes peaked at 2 weeks post-radiation.

This clone was detected only a few times. As yet, its antigen is unknown. Data came from immunoSEQ multiplex PCR; TCRdb stores just in-frame clones and leaves some out. Seen here are some 120,000 clones, around 90% observed once, and the top ten hold 5% to 6.5%. The time point denotes: blood 2 weeks post-SBRT. As to treatment: 15 Gy SBRT to primary tumor, nephrectomy 4 weeks later. Radiation-treated patients gave blood at baseline, week 2 and week 4. Clear cell pathology was present in this patient's renal cell carcinoma. CDR3 length: 14 residues. CDR1 is MNHEY, CDR2 SVGAGI, per germline. The V end was cut by 5 bases, the J end by 9 bases, with 14 bases between.

The chain is built from TRBV6-5 and TRBJ1-6, with D maybe TRBD1 (5 bases). This TCR came from a woman in her seventies with renal cell carcinoma. The sample here was blood, taken from a patient whose treatment included radiotherapy and nephrectomy. The chain's CDR3 is CASSTGADTSPLHF. For the CDR3, the DNA is TGTGCCAGCAGTACCGGGGCAGACACTTCACCCCTCCACTTT.